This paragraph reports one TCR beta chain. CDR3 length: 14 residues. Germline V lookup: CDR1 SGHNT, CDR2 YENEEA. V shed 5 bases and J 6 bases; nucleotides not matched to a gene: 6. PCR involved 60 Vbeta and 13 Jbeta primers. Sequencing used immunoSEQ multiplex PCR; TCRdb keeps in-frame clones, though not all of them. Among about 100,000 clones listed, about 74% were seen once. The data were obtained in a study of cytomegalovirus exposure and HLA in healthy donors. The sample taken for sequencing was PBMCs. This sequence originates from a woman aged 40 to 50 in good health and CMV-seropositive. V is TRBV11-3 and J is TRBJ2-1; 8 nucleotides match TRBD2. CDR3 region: CASSRGGLLNEQFF. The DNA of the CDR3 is TGTGCCAGCAGCCGGGGGGGCCTACTCAATGAGCAGTTCTTC.